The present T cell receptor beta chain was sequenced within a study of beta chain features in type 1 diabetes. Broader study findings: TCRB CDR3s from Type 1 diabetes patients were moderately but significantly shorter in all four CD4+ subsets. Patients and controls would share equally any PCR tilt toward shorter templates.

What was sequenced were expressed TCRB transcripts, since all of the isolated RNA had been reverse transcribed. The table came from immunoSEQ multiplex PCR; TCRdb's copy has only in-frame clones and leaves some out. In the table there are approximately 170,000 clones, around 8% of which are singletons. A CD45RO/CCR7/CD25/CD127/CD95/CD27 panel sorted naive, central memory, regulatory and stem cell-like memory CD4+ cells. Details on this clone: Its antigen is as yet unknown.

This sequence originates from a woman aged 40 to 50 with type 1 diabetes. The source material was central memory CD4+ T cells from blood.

CDR3: CASRTLAGALNEQFF. CDR3 nucleotide sequence: TGTGCCAGCAGGACATTAGCGGGAGCTCTCAATGAGCAGTTCTTC. The chain recombines TRBV28 with TRBJ2-1, with 9 bases matching TRBD2. With 6 bases clipped from V and 6 bases from J, the junction kept 9 bases outside the gene matches. The V gene's germline CDR1 is MDHEN and CDR2 SYDVKM. The CDR3 is 15 amino acids.